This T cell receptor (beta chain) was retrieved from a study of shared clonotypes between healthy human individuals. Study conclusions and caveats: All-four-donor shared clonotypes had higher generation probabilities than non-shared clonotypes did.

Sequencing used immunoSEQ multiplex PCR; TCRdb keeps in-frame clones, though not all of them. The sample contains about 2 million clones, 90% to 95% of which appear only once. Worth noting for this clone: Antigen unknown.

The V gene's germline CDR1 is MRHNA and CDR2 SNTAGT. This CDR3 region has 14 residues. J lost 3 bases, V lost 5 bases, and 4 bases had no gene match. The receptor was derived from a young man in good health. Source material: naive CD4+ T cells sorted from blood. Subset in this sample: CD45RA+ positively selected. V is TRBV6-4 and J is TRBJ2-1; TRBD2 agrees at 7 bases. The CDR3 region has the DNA TGTGCCAGCAGTCCGGGACTAAGCTACAATGAGCAGTTCTTC. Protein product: CASSPGLSYNEQFF.